This passage covers 19 T cell receptor beta chains from one sample sequenced in a study of cytomegalovirus exposure and HLA in healthy donors. Primers included in the PCR were 60 Vbeta and 13 Jbeta primers. Generated by immunoSEQ multiplex PCR, the TCRdb table keeps only in-frame clones and is missing some. The sample has roughly 120,000 clones, and its top ten clones hold more than 3%. The sequencing sample was made of PBMCs. These receptor sequences come from a young man in good health and CMV-seronegative.

The V call is TRBV19, the J call TRBJ2-5; weak D call: TRBD1 (6 bases). The end of the DNA fits TRBJ2-7 better, so the J call may be wrong. CDR3 length: 13 residues. CDR1 is LNHDA, CDR2 SQIVND, per germline (reference sequence). The CDR3, as DNA: TGTGCCAGTAGGAGGGGGAGATCCTACGAGCAGTACTTC. Residues: CASRRGRSYEQYF.

This CDR3 is CASSFDRAGYNEQFF. The DNA for the CDR3 is TGTGCCAGCAGTTTTGACAGGGCGGGCTACAATGAGCAGTTCTTC. V is TRBV27 and J is TRBJ2-1; 7 nucleotides agree with TRBD1. CDR3 length: 15 residues. Germline V gene data show CDR1 as MNHEY and CDR2 as SMNVEV (reference sequence). V lost 3 bases, J lost 3 bases, and 5 bases stayed unmatched.

The genes are TRBV19 and TRBJ2-5; TRBD1 aligns across 7 bases. Per the germline V gene, CDR1 is LNHDA and CDR2 is SQIVND (reference sequence). The CDR3 sequence is 14 residues long. V lost 8 bases to trimming and J lost 4 bases; unmatched junction nucleotides: 10. The CDR3, as DNA: TGTGCCAGTGGACGATCTGGACAGGCAGAGACCCAGTACTTC. Protein: CASGRSGQAETQYF.

The V call is TRBV10-2, the J call TRBJ1-1; perhaps TRBD1 as D (6 bases). Germline lookup yields CDR1 WSHSY and CDR2 SAAADI. The V end was cut by 6 bases, the J end by 2 bases, with 7 bases between. This CDR3 contains 12 residues. CDR3 amino acids: CASSRGNTEAFF. The CDR3 DNA sequence: TGCGCCAGCAGCAGGGGAAACACTGAAGCTTTCTTT.

In regard to this clone: Other DNA sequences within the sample encode an identical CDR3. V usage is TRBV9 and J usage is TRBJ2-5, with TRBD1 matching over 11 bases. This CDR3 spans 17 amino acids. V lost 3 bases, J lost 5 bases, and 12 bases stayed unmatched. The germline gives CDR1 SGDLS, CDR2 YYNGEE. In nucleotides, the CDR3 is TGTGCCAGCAGCGGCGGGGGAGGACAGGGGGCGGGGGAGACCCAGTACTTC. It translates to CASSGGGGQGAGETQYF.

The chain recombines TRBV6-1 with TRBJ1-2; the D gene is possibly TRBD1 (5 bases). CDR3 length: 14 amino acids. The germline V gene has CDR1 MNHNS and CDR2 SASEGT. Trimming cost V 3 bases and J 7 bases, with 15 bases left between them. CDR3 bases: TGTGCCAGCAGTGAGATCAGGGCGTACGGTGGCTACACCTTC. Its protein is CASSEIRAYGGYTF.

CDR3 in amino acids: CASSAGGFGEQYF. Here the CDR3 DNA reads TGTGCCAGCAGTGCAGGAGGTTTTGGCGAGCAGTACTTC. The chain carries TRBV2 and TRBJ2-7; perhaps TRBD2 as D (5 bases). CDR3 length: 13 residues. The germline V gene has CDR1 SNHLY and CDR2 FYNNEI. The V and J ends lost 4 bases and 6 bases respectively, with 13 bases between them. Together with reference TRBV2 and TRBJ2-7, the CDR3 gives the full variable domain: EPEVTQTPSHQVTQMGQEVILRCVPISNHLYFYWYRQILGQKVEFLVSFYNNEISEKSEIFDDQFSVERPDGSNFTLKIRSTKLEDSAMYFCASSAGGFGEQYFGPGTRLTVT.

The V gene is TRBV7-2, the J gene TRBJ2-5, with D possibly matching TRBD1 (5 bases). This CDR3 region has 13 residues. Germline CDR1 and CDR2: SGHTA and FQGNSA. V lost 5 bases and J 5 bases, leaving 12 bases between the germline ends. The DNA of the CDR3 is TGTGCCAGCAGCCCCAGGGTCGTGGAGACCCAGTACTTC. Amino acids: CASSPRVVETQYF.

The chain has TRBV7-7 and TRBJ2-7, with 9 bases that match TRBD1. Trimming removed 1 base from V and 0 bases from J; junction bases left unmatched: 13. The CDR3 has 19 residues. Per the germline V gene, CDR1 is SSHAT and CDR2 is FNYEAQ (reference sequence). The CDR3 coding sequence is TGTGCCAGCAGCTTAGTGGACAGGGGAAAGTTTAATTCCTCCTACGAGCAGTACTTC. Amino acid sequence: CASSLVDRGKFNSSYEQYF.

This chain uses TRBV18 with TRBJ1-2; 7 bases are shared with TRBD1. The length of the CDR3 is 14 residues. Germline V gene sequence: CDR1 KGHSH, CDR2 LQKENI. Trimming removed 0 bases from V and 3 bases from J; junction bases left unmatched: 1. The CDR3 DNA is TGTGCCAGCTCACCACCAGGGGGCGACTATGGCTACACCTTC. Protein sequence: CASSPPGGDYGYTF.

This rearrangement joins TRBV5-1 to TRBJ2-5; TRBD2 aligns across 11 bases. CDR1 SGHRS and CDR2 YFSETQ come from the germline V gene. Trimming removed 4 bases from V and 6 bases from J; junction bases left unmatched: 8. The CDR3 runs 15 residues. CDR3 loop: CASSLAGGTEKTQYF. CDR3 sequence (DNA): TGCGCCAGCAGCCTAGCGGGGGGAACCGAAAAGACCCAGTACTTC.

This chain joins TRBV7-9 and TRBJ2-5, with TRBD1 identical over 8 bases. The V segment lost 5 bases and the J segment 4 bases; nucleotides outside the gene matches: 18. Germline CDR1 is SEHNR and CDR2 is FQNEAQ (reference sequence). The CDR3 consists of 18 residues. CDR3 in amino acids: CASSPILRTGKEAETQYF. The CDR3 DNA reads as TGTGCCAGCAGCCCTATCCTTAGGACAGGGAAGGAAGCAGAGACCCAGTACTTC.

This sequence joins TRBV7-9 and TRBJ2-5; 8 nucleotides line up with TRBD2. The CDR3 totals 16 residues. In germline, CDR1 is SEHNR, CDR2 FQNEAQ (reference sequence). Trimming took 2 bases from V and 4 from J; bases not matched to a gene: 9. CDR3 nucleotides: TGTGCCAGCAGCTTACGGGGGGGCGCGGTTGGAGAGACCCAGTACTTC. This translates into CASSLRGGAVGETQYF. Based on the CDR3 plus reference TRBV7-9 and TRBJ2-5, the full variable domain is DTGVSQNPRHKITKRGQNVTFRCDPISEHNRLYWYRQTLGQGPEFLTYFQNEAQLEKSRLLSDRFSAERPKGSFSTLEIQRTEQGDSAMYLCASSLRGGAVGETQYFGPGTRLLVL.

V gene TRBV19 combines with J gene TRBJ2-1; 8 bases are shared with TRBD1. The V and J ends lost 5 bases and 5 bases, in that order; junction bases with no gene match: 2. CDR1 is LNHDA and CDR2 is SQIVND in the germline V gene (reference sequence). The CDR3 has 13 amino acids. DNA of the CDR3: TGTGCCAGTAGTCGACAGGGGAACAATGAGCAGTTCTTC. Translation gives CASSRQGNNEQFF.

This chain joins TRBV5-6 and TRBJ2-2, with 10 nucleotides matching TRBD1. The CDR3 contains 16 residues. With V trimmed by 2 bases and J by 3 bases, 4 bases remained unmatched. Germline V gene data show CDR1 as SGHDT and CDR2 as YYEEEE. CDR3 nucleotides: TGTGCCAGCAGCTTAGACAGGGGGCGCGACACCGGGGAGCTGTTTTTT. Translated, it gives CASSLDRGRDTGELFF.

The genes are TRBV6-5 and TRBJ2-2; possibly TRBD2 for D (6 bases). CDR3 length: 14 residues. Germline values: CDR1 MNHEY, CDR2 SVGAGI. Trimming removed 8 bases at V and 3 bases at J, with 13 bases between. The CDR3 nucleotides are TGTGCCAGCCATGGAGGGGAACACACCGGGGAGCTGTTTTTT. Translation: CASHGGEHTGELFF.

V gene TRBV30 combines with J gene TRBJ2-1; 11 bases align to TRBD1. The CDR3 is made up of 14 amino acids. With V trimmed by 0 bases and J by 8 bases, 3 bases remained unmatched. Per the germline V gene, CDR1 is GTSNPN and CDR2 is SVGIG (reference sequence). The CDR3 loop is CAWSVGTGGDEQFF. In DNA, the CDR3 is TGTGCCTGGAGTGTAGGGACAGGGGGAGATGAGCAGTTCTTC.

This rearrangement joins TRBV6-6 to TRBJ1-5; 9 bases map to TRBD1. The germline V gene encodes CDR1 MNHNY and CDR2 SVGAGI (reference sequence). J gave up 2 bases and V 2 bases, and 4 bases lay outside the gene matches. CDR3 length: 16 amino acids. CDR3 amino acids: CASSYQQGAGNQPQHF. The CDR3 nucleotides are TGTGCCAGCAGTTACCAACAGGGGGCCGGCAATCAGCCCCAGCATTTT.

On this clone itself: The same CDR3 arises from other DNA sequences in this sample as well. The chain joins TRBV19 to TRBJ1-4; 8 bases agree with TRBD1. The CDR3 contains 15 residues. CDR1 and CDR2 (germline): LNHDA, SQIVND (reference sequence). The V gene end was trimmed by 4 bases and the J gene end by 7 bases; junction bases not matched to a gene: 8. This chain's CDR3 is CASSTTGVMGEKLFF. The CDR3 DNA sequence: TGTGCCAGTAGTACGACAGGGGTGATGGGTGAAAAACTGTTTTTT.